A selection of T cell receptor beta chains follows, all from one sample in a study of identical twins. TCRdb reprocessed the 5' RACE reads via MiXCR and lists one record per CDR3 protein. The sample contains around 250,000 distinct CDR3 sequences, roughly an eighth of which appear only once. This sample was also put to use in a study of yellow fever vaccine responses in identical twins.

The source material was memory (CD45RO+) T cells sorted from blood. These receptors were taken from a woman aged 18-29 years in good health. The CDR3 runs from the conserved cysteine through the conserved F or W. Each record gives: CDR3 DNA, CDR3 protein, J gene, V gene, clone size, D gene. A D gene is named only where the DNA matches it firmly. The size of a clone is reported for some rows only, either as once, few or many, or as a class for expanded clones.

DNA: TGCGCCAGCAGCCATGGACAGTTGGAGACCCAGTACTTC
CDR3: CASSHGQLETQYF
J: TRBJ2-5
V: TRBV4-1
size: few
D: NA

DNA: TGTGCCAGCAGCGTAGAGGTCCAGAGCGGGGGGGAGGAAGAGACCCAGTACTTC
CDR3: CASSVEVQSGGEEETQYF
J: TRBJ2-5
V: TRBV9
size: NA
D: TRBD2

DNA: TGTGCCAGCAGACACCGGGACAGGGGACAGCCCCAGCATTTT
CDR3: CASRHRDRGQPQHF
J: TRBJ1-5
V: TRBV6-1
size: few
D: TRBD1

DNA: TGTGCCAGCAGCGTAGACCCTCGCAATCAGCCCCAGCATTTT
CDR3: CASSVDPRNQPQHF
J: TRBJ1-5
V: TRBV9
size: NA
D: NA

DNA: TGCGCCAGCAGCTCGGTGGGACTACAAGAGACCCAGTACTTC
CDR3: CASSSVGLQETQYF
J: TRBJ2-5
V: TRBV5-1
size: few
D: TRBD2

DNA: TGTGCCAGCAGGGTGGAGGGGGCGAGGAACTATGGCTACACCTTC
CDR3: CASRVEGARNYGYTF
J: TRBJ1-2
V: TRBV6-1
size: few
D: TRBD1

DNA: TGCGCCAGCCTAAGACTAGCGGGAGGATCCTCTAGCACAGATACGCAGTATTTT
CDR3: CASLRLAGGSSSTDTQYF
J: TRBJ2-3
V: TRBV10-1
size: NA
D: TRBD2

DNA: TGTGCCACCAGCAAACGGACAGGGGCCGACGAGCAGTACTTC
CDR3: CATSKRTGADEQYF
J: TRBJ2-7
V: TRBV15
size: NA
D: TRBD1

DNA: TGTGCCAGCAGTTTAAACCACCGGGTTACCACCGGGGAGCTGTTTTTT
CDR3: CASSLNHRVTTGELFF
J: TRBJ2-2
V: TRBV6-2/TRBV6-3
size: NA
D: NA

DNA: TGCAGTGCTAGAGATTCGGGACAGGCACTAGCGGGAAGGGTCTTCGATGAGCAGTTCTTC
CDR3: CSARDSGQALAGRVFDEQFF
J: TRBJ2-1
V: TRBV20-1
size: few
D: TRBD2

DNA: TGTGCCAGCAGCCCAGGCCGTCCGGCGGCCGAGCAGTACTTC
CDR3: CASSPGRPAAEQYF
J: TRBJ2-7
V: TRBV11-2
size: NA
D: NA

DNA: TGTGCCAGCAGTTCAACCCGGCTACAGGGACATGGCTACACCTTC
CDR3: CASSSTRLQGHGYTF
J: TRBJ1-2
V: TRBV28
size: NA
D: NA

DNA: TGTGCCAGCAGTACACAGGGGACTAGCACAGATACGCAGTATTTT
CDR3: CASSTQGTSTDTQYF
J: TRBJ2-3
V: TRBV6-1
size: few
D: NA

DNA: TGCGCCAGCAGCCCCGGACTAGCGGGTCCCTCCTACAATGAGCAGTTCTTC
CDR3: CASSPGLAGPSYNEQFF
J: TRBJ2-1
V: TRBV5-1
size: NA
D: TRBD2

DNA: TGTGCCTGGAGTAGGGACAGCACCACCGTCGAAGCTTTCTTT
CDR3: CAWSRDSTTVEAFF
J: TRBJ1-1
V: TRBV30
size: NA
D: TRBD1

DNA: TGCGCCAGCAGCTTGGCCCGGACAGCTAACACTGAAGCTTTCTTT
CDR3: CASSLARTANTEAFF
J: TRBJ1-1
V: TRBV5-1
size: few
D: NA

DNA: TGTGCCAGCAGTTCCCGGACTAGCGGGAGCTATATCACAGATACGCAGTATTTT
CDR3: CASSSRTSGSYITDTQYF
J: TRBJ2-3
V: TRBV28
size: few
D: TRBD2

DNA: TGTGCCAGCAAAGTCCGACGGGATGGTGAGCAGTTCTTC
CDR3: CASKVRRDGEQFF
J: TRBJ2-1
V: TRBV2
size: few
D: NA

DNA: TGCAGTGCTAGTGGTTGGGGACTAGCGGGAGGCGGGTACGAGCAGTACTTC
CDR3: CSASGWGLAGGGYEQYF
J: TRBJ2-7
V: TRBV20-1
size: NA
D: TRBD2

DNA: TGTGCCAGCGGCGTAGCGGGGCCCACCTACAATGAGCAGTTCTTC
CDR3: CASGVAGPTYNEQFF
J: TRBJ2-1
V: TRBV7-2
size: few
D: TRBD2

DNA: TGCGCCAGCAGCTTGGCCGTTGGGACTAGCGGGAGTTCCGAAGAGACCCAGTACTTC
CDR3: CASSLAVGTSGSSEETQYF
J: TRBJ2-5
V: TRBV5-1
size: few
D: TRBD2

DNA: TGCAGTGCCTCGTCCCGGGACAGGGGTCACACTATCGGAGGGGCTTTCTTT
CDR3: CSASSRDRGHTIGGAFF
J: TRBJ1-1
V: TRBV20-1
size: few
D: TRBD1

DNA: TGCAGTGCCAACGGGTATCTAGCGGGGGAGGAGACCCAGTACTTC
CDR3: CSANGYLAGEETQYF
J: TRBJ2-5
V: TRBV20-1
size: few
D: TRBD2

DNA: TGTGCCTGGAGGTGGCGGGTGGGCACTGAAGCTTTCTTT
CDR3: CAWRWRVGTEAFF
J: TRBJ1-1
V: TRBV30
size: few
D: NA

DNA: TGTGCCAGCCGAAGGACAGGGAACACCGGGGAGCTGTTTTTT
CDR3: CASRRTGNTGELFF
J: TRBJ2-2
V: TRBV6-2/TRBV6-3
size: NA
D: TRBD1

DNA: TGTGCCAGCAGTTTAGACAGTTCCACCGGGGAGCTGTTTTTT
CDR3: CASSLDSSTGELFF
J: TRBJ2-2
V: TRBV12-3/TRBV12-4
size: many
D: NA

DNA: TGTGCCACCAGCAGACGATCGTCCGGAGCCGGAGGTGAGCAGTTCTTC
CDR3: CATSRRSSGAGGEQFF
J: TRBJ2-1
V: TRBV15
size: NA
D: NA

DNA: TGCGCCAGCAGCCATGACAGGGGGATACCCCCGCGCCGAGAGACCCAGTACTTC
CDR3: CASSHDRGIPPRRETQYF
J: TRBJ2-5
V: TRBV5-1
size: few
D: TRBD1

DNA: TGTGCCAGCAGCCAAGTCCAAGGGTCTGGTGAAAAACTGTTTTTT
CDR3: CASSQVQGSGEKLFF
J: TRBJ1-4
V: TRBV3-1
size: NA
D: NA

DNA: TGTGCCAGCAGGGACGGGTCCTTCCTAGGCACAGATACGCAGTATTTT
CDR3: CASRDGSFLGTDTQYF
J: TRBJ2-3
V: TRBV6-2/TRBV6-3
size: NA
D: NA

DNA: TGTGCCAGCAGTGAATTCCCGTCCGGGAGGGCCCCCTACAATGAGCAGTTCTTC
CDR3: CASSEFPSGRAPYNEQFF
J: TRBJ2-1
V: TRBV25-1
size: NA
D: TRBD2

DNA: TGCGCCAGCAGCTCACGGACTAGTCAGGAAGAGACCCAGTACTTC
CDR3: CASSSRTSQEETQYF
J: TRBJ2-5
V: TRBV5-1
size: NA
D: TRBD2

DNA: TGTGCCAGCAGCGGATACCTAGCGGGGGGCCGCACAGATACGCAGTATTTT
CDR3: CASSGYLAGGRTDTQYF
J: TRBJ2-3
V: TRBV11-2
size: few
D: TRBD2

DNA: TGTGCCAGCAGCTTGGTGGGAGTGAGCACAGATACGCAGTATTTT
CDR3: CASSLVGVSTDTQYF
J: TRBJ2-3
V: TRBV5-5
size: NA
D: NA

DNA: TGTGCCATCAGTGAGACATTGGGGACAACTACGAACACCGGGGAGCTGTTTTTT
CDR3: CAISETLGTTTNTGELFF
J: TRBJ2-2
V: TRBV10-3
size: NA
D: NA

DNA: TGTGCCAGCAGTTACACGGGGAATGGCTACACCTTC
CDR3: CASSYTGNGYTF
J: TRBJ1-2
V: TRBV6-5
size: NA
D: NA

DNA: TGTGCCAGCAGTTCGCGGAGCGGTAGCCCCTCCCATGAGCAGTTCTTC
CDR3: CASSSRSGSPSHEQFF
J: TRBJ2-1
V: TRBV6-5
size: NA
D: NA

DNA: TGCGCCAGCAGTTTACAGGGATCCAGCGAGCAGTACTTC
CDR3: CASSLQGSSEQYF
J: TRBJ2-7
V: TRBV10-1
size: many
D: NA

DNA: TGTGCCAGCAGTTCATCGGGGACAGATACGCAGTATTTT
CDR3: CASSSSGTDTQYF
J: TRBJ2-3
V: TRBV7-2
size: few
D: NA

DNA: TGTGCCAGCTCACCTATCTTAGGTCAGGGCACAGATACGCAGTATTTT
CDR3: CASSPILGQGTDTQYF
J: TRBJ2-3
V: TRBV18
size: NA
D: NA

DNA: TGTGCCAGCAGCTTCCGACCCCGACTAGCGGGATTGGCGAGCACCGGGGAGCTGTTTTTT
CDR3: CASSFRPRLAGLASTGELFF
J: TRBJ2-2
V: TRBV11-1
size: NA
D: TRBD2

DNA: TGTGCCAGCAGTGAACAACGGGGGGACGTAACCTACGAGCAGTACTTC
CDR3: CASSEQRGDVTYEQYF
J: TRBJ2-7
V: TRBV2
size: NA
D: TRBD2

DNA: TGTGCCAGTAGACACATACAGGGGAGCTCCTACGAGCAGTACTTC
CDR3: CASRHIQGSSYEQYF
J: TRBJ2-7
V: TRBV19
size: NA
D: TRBD1

DNA: TGCGCCAGCAGTGAGTCGAATAGTAGCGGGAGGACTATCTACAATGAGCAGTTCTTC
CDR3: CASSESNSSGRTIYNEQFF
J: TRBJ2-1
V: TRBV10-2
size: few
D: TRBD2

DNA: TGTGCCATCGCAGGGGGCGAGACTCAGCCCCAGCATTTT
CDR3: CAIAGGETQPQHF
J: TRBJ1-5
V: TRBV10-3
size: few
D: TRBD1

DNA: TGCAGTGCTAGAGATCCGGGGCAGGGTCGGGGCTACACCTTC
CDR3: CSARDPGQGRGYTF
J: TRBJ1-2
V: TRBV20-1
size: many
D: NA

DNA: TGTGCCAGCAGCTTAGCACAGGGGAGGACTGAAGCTTTCTTT
CDR3: CASSLAQGRTEAFF
J: TRBJ1-1
V: TRBV7-9
size: few
D: TRBD1

DNA: TGTGCCAGCAGCCATGAGATCGGAGATTCACCCCTCCACTTT
CDR3: CASSHEIGDSPLHF
J: TRBJ1-6
V: TRBV4-2
size: NA
D: NA

DNA: TGCAGTGCTAAAGATTGGCAGAACACCGGGGAGCTGTTTTTT
CDR3: CSAKDWQNTGELFF
J: TRBJ2-2
V: TRBV20-1
size: few
D: NA